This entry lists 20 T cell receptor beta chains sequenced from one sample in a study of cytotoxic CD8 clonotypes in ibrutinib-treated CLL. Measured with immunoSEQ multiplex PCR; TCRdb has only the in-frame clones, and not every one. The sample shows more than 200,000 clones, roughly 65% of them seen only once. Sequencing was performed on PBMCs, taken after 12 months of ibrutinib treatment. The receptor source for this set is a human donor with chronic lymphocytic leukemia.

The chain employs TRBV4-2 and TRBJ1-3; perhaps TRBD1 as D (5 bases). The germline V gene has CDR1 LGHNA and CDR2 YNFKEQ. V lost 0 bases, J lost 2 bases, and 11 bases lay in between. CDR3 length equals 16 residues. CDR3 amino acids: CASSQEASRAGNTIYF. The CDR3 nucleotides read TGTGCCAGCAGCCAAGAGGCGAGCAGGGCTGGAAACACCATATATTTT.

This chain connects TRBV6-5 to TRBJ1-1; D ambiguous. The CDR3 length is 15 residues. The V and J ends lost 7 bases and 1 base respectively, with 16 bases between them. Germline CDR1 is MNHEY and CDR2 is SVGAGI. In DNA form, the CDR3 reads TGTGCCAGCAACCTCAGGAACAGCCAGAACACTGAAGCTTTCTTT. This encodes CASNLRNSQNTEAFF.

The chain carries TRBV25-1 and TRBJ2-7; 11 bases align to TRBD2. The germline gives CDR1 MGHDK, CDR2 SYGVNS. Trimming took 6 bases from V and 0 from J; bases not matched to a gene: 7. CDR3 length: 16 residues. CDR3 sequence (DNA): TGTGCCAGCAGCCTAGCTAGCGGGAGGTCCTCCTACGAGCAGTACTTC. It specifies CASSLASGRSSYEQYF.

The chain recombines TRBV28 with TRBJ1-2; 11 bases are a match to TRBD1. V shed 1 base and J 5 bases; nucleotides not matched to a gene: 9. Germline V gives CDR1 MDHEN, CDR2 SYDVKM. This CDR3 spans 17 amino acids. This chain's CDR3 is CASSLLIRDRGWYGYTF. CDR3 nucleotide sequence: TGTGCCAGCAGTTTATTGATTAGGGACAGGGGGTGGTATGGCTACACCTTC.

The CDR3 sequence: CASRPGQGLSGYTF. DNA for the CDR3: TGTGCCAGCAGACCGGGACAGGGGTTATCTGGCTACACCTTC. This chain links TRBV7-6 with TRBJ1-2; TRBD1 agrees at 10 bases. Germline assignment: CDR1 SGHVS and CDR2 FNYEAQ. The J segment lost 7 bases and the V segment lost 6 bases, leaving 8 bases of the junction unmatched. The CDR3 is 14 residues long.

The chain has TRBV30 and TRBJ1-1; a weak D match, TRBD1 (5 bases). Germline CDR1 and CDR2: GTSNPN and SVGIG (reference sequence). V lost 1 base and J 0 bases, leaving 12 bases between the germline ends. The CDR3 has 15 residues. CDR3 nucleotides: TGTGCCTGGAGTGCACCCAGGGTCATGAACACTGAAGCTTTCTTT. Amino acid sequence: CAWSAPRVMNTEAFF.

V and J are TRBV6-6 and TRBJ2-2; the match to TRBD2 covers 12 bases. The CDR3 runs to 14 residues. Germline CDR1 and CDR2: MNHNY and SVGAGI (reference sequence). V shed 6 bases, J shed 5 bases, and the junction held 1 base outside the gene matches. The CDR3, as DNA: TGTGCCAGCAGCCTAGCGGGGGGGACCGGGGAGCTGTTTTTT. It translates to CASSLAGGTGELFF.

The DNA for the CDR3 is TGTGCCAGCAGCTCCCTACATGGACAGGCCGTATATTTT. Protein sequence: CASSSLHGQAVYF. This chain joins TRBV7-2 and TRBJ1-3; 7 nucleotides match TRBD1. This CDR3 comprises 13 residues. Trimming took 4 bases from V and 14 from J; bases not matched to a gene: 11. Germline V gene lookup returns CDR1 SGHTA and CDR2 FQGNSA.

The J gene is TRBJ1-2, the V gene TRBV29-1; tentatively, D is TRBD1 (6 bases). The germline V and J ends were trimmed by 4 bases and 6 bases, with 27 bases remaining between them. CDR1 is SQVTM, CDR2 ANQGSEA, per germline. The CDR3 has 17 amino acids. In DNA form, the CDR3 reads TGCAGCGTTGGGCGAAGGGGTTCTGGCCCAGGGGCAGATGGCTACACCTTC. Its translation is CSVGRRGSGPGADGYTF. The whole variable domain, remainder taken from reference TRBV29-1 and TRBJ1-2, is SAVISQKPSRDICQRGTSLTIQCQVDSQVTMMFWYRQQPGQSLTLIATANQGSEATYESGFVIDKFPISRPNLTFSTLTVSNMSPEDSSIYLCSVGRRGSGPGADGYTFGSGTRLTVV.

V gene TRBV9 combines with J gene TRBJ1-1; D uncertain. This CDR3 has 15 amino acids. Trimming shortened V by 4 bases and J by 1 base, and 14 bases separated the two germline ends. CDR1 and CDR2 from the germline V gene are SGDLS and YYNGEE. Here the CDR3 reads CASSPHRAGNTEAFF. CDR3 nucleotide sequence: TGTGCCAGCAGCCCACACAGAGCAGGGAACACTGAAGCTTTCTTT.

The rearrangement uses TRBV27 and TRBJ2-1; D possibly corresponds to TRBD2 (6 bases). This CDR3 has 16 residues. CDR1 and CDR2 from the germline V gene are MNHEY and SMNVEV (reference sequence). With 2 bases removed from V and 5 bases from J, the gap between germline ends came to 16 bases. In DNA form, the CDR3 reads TGTGCCAGCAGTTTACCACGCGGGGTCATAAACAATGAGCAGTTCTTC. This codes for CASSLPRGVINNEQFF.

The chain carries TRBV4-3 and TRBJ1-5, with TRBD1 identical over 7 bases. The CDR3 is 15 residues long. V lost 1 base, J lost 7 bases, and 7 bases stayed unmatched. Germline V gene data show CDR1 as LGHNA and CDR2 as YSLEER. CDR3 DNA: TGCGCCAGCAGCCAAGGCGCCGGGACAGAGCAGCCCCAGCATTTT. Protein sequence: CASSQGAGTEQPQHF.

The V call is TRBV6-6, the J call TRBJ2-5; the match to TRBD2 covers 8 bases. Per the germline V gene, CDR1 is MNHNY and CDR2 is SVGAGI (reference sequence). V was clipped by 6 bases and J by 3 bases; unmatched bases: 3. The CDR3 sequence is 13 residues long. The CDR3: CASRISGEETQYF. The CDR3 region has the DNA TGTGCCAGCAGGATTAGCGGGGAAGAGACCCAGTACTTC.

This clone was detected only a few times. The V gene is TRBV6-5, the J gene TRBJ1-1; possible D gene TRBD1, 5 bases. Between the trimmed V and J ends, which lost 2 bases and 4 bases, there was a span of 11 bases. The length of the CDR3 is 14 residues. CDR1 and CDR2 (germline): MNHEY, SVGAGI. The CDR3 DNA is TGTGCCAGCAGTTACGTTCCGGGGGGCACTGAAGCTTTCTTT. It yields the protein CASSYVPGGTEAFF.

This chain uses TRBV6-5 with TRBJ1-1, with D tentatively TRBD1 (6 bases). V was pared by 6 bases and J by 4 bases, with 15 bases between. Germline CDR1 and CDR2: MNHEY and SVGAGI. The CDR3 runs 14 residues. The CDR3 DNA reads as TGTGCCAGCAGGTCAGGGGCCCTGGCCACTGAAGCTTTCTTT. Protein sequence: CASRSGALATEAFF.

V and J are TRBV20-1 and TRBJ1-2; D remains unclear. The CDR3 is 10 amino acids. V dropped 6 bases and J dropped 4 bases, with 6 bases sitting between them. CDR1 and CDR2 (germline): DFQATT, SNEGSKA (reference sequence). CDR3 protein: CSARIYGYTF. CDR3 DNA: TGCAGTGCCAGAATCTATGGCTACACCTTC.

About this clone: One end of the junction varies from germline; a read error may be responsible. CDR3 loop: CASSHSPASSYNEQFF. The CDR3 bases are TGTGCCAGCAGTCACTCCCCAGCGAGCTCCTACAATGAGCAGTTCTTC. The chain couples TRBV6-5 to TRBJ2-1; D is unclear. This CDR3 is 16 amino acids long. CDR1 is MNHEY, CDR2 SVGAGI, per germline.

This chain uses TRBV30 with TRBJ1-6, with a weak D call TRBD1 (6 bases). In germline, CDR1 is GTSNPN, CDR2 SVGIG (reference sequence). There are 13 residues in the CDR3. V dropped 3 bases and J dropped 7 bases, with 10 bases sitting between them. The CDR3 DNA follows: TGTGCCTGGAGCAGGACAGAGAATTCACCCCTCCACTTT. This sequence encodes CAWSRTENSPLHF.

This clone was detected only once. The CDR3 region has the DNA TGTGCCAGCAGTGAAGAGAAGGGAGATCTTGACTACACCTTC. Residues: CASSEEKGDLDYTF. The V call is TRBV2, the J call TRBJ1-2; D is undetermined. Germline CDR1 is SNHLY and CDR2 is FYNNEI. With 1 base removed from V and 10 bases from J, the gap between germline ends came to 16 bases. This CDR3 has 14 amino acids.

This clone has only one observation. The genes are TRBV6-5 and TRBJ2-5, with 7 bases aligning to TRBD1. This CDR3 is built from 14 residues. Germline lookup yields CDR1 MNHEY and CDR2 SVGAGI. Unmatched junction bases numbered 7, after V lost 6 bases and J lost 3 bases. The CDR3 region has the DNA TGTGCCAGCAGCGGGTTGACAGGGAAAGAGACCCAGTACTTC. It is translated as CASSGLTGKETQYF.